The present T cell receptor (beta chain) was sequenced within a study of identical twins. A universal primer site came from template switching; cDNA carried unique molecular identifiers. TCRdb re-called the 5' RACE reads through MiXCR, storing one row per CDR3 protein. The data contain 400,000 to 500,000 distinct CDR3 sequences, about 13% of them singletons. Trimming removed 4 bases at V and 0 bases at J, with 16 bases between. The CDR3 covers 17 residues. Germline CDR1 reads MDHEN; CDR2 reads SYDVKM. These data are also associated with another study on yellow fever vaccine responses in identical twins. This second study says: After vaccination, twins' T cell response reportedly seemed partly convergent, partly personalized.

The material sequenced was CD4+ T cells sorted from blood. The chain links TRBV28 to TRBJ1-5, with D uncertain. This TCR was recovered from a woman between 18 and 30 years old in good health. The CDR3 DNA reads as TGTGCCAGCAGTTCCCAGGCGCTAGGGAGTAGCAATCAGCCCCAGCATTTT. Translating it yields CASSSQALGSSNQPQHF.